This is a list of T cell receptor beta chains from one sample in a study of Tregs in tolerant kidney transplant recipients. The method was immunoSEQ multiplex PCR; TCRdb's version includes in-frame clones alone and lacks a portion of them. Here the sample spans some 47,000 clones, 89% being singletons. Source: CD8+ T cells from blood (PBMCs), taken 12 months after the transplant. These receptors originate from a human patient who received a combined kidney and bone marrow transplant. Some of the T cells might come from the graft donor. Both conserved end residues are part of each CDR3. The order of the fields is D gene, clone size, V gene, J gene, CDR3 DNA, CDR3 protein. D genes are given only for firm matches. Size is stated for part of the rows, as once, few or many counts, or as a class when the clone is expanded.

D gene: .; clone size: .; V gene: TRBV21-1; J gene: TRBJ2-3; CDR3 DNA: TGTGCCAGCAGCAAAGCGCTTTCTGCAGGGGGTAGAGTTGGCACAGATACGCAGTATTTT; CDR3 protein: CASSKALSAGGRVGTDTQYF
D gene: .; clone size: .; V gene: TRBV9; J gene: TRBJ2-2; CDR3 DNA: TGTGCCAGCAGCCCAGGGGTAGGGAGGAACACCGGGGAGCTGTTTTTT; CDR3 protein: CASSPGVGRNTGELFF
D gene: TRBD1; clone size: .; V gene: TRBV19; J gene: TRBJ2-4; CDR3 DNA: TGTGCCAGTACAGGACAGGGATTTCTAAACATTCAGTACTTC; CDR3 protein: CASTGQGFLNIQYF
D gene: TRBD1; clone size: .; V gene: TRBV10-3; J gene: TRBJ2-1; CDR3 DNA: TGTGCCATCAGTACAGGACAGGGGGCAAATGAGCAGTTCTTC; CDR3 protein: CAISTGQGANEQFF
D gene: .; clone size: .; V gene: TRBV27; J gene: TRBJ2-1; CDR3 DNA: TGTGCCAGCAGTTTAGTACACTACAATGAGCAGTTCTTC; CDR3 protein: CASSLVHYNEQFF
D gene: .; clone size: .; V gene: TRBV4-1; J gene: TRBJ1-2; CDR3 DNA: TGCGCCAGTAGCCGAAGGACCGGGACTAGCGATGGCTACACCTTC; CDR3 protein: CASSRRTGTSDGYTF
D gene: TRBD2; clone size: .; V gene: TRBV7-3; J gene: TRBJ2-3; CDR3 DNA: TGTGCCAGCAACCCTGGGGGAGGGGCCACAGATACGCAGTATTTT; CDR3 protein: CASNPGGGATDTQYF
D gene: .; clone size: .; V gene: TRBV27; J gene: TRBJ2-7; CDR3 DNA: TGTGCCAGCAGTTTCGGGACGGGGGATACCTACGAGCAGTACTTC; CDR3 protein: CASSFGTGDTYEQYF
D gene: TRBD2; clone size: .; V gene: TRBV7-6; J gene: TRBJ2-7; CDR3 DNA: TGTGCCAGCAGCCACCGGGGGGGTTCCTACGAGCAGTACTTC; CDR3 protein: CASSHRGGSYEQYF
D gene: .; clone size: .; V gene: TRBV27; J gene: TRBJ2-2; CDR3 DNA: TGTGCCAGCAGTTGGGCGGGAAACACCGGGGAGCTGTTTTTT; CDR3 protein: CASSWAGNTGELFF
D gene: .; clone size: .; V gene: TRBV19; J gene: TRBJ2-7; CDR3 DNA: TGTGCCAGTAGTATAGCCGGACAGTCCTACGAGCAGTACTTC; CDR3 protein: CASSIAGQSYEQYF
D gene: .; clone size: .; V gene: TRBV13; J gene: TRBJ2-7; CDR3 DNA: TGTGCCAGCAGCCCTCTGGGCGGGGTATACGAGCAGTACTTC; CDR3 protein: CASSPLGGVYEQYF
D gene: .; clone size: .; V gene: TRBV19; J gene: TRBJ1-4; CDR3 DNA: TGTGCCAGCCCACTGGGGGCGCCGGTTGAAAAACTGTTTTTT; CDR3 protein: CASPLGAPVEKLFF
D gene: TRBD2; clone size: few; V gene: TRBV9; J gene: TRBJ2-7; CDR3 DNA: TGTGCCAGCAGCGTAGGTTCCGGTGGGCTAGCGGGCACTGGGGAGCAGTACTTC; CDR3 protein: CASSVGSGGLAGTGEQYF
D gene: .; clone size: .; V gene: TRBV19; J gene: TRBJ2-7; CDR3 DNA: TGTGCCAGTAGTATATTGGAAGGACAGAGCGAGCAGTACTTC; CDR3 protein: CASSILEGQSEQYF
D gene: .; clone size: .; V gene: TRBV4-3; J gene: TRBJ2-1; CDR3 DNA: TGCGCCAGCAGCCCGATGAAGGGGCAGGGGCTCTACAATGAGCAGTTCTTC; CDR3 protein: CASSPMKGQGLYNEQFF
D gene: .; clone size: .; V gene: TRBV7-2; J gene: TRBJ2-1; CDR3 DNA: TGTGCCAGCAGTCCCACCCAGGGTTTCGATGAGCAGTTCTTC; CDR3 protein: CASSPTQGFDEQFF
D gene: .; clone size: .; V gene: TRBV7-9; J gene: TRBJ2-1; CDR3 DNA: TGTGCCAGCAGCTTGGGACTGGACAATGAGCAGTTCTTC; CDR3 protein: CASSLGLDNEQFF
D gene: .; clone size: .; V gene: TRBV11-3; J gene: TRBJ1-2; CDR3 DNA: TGTGCCAGCTGGGGAGGTGCAGGGGGCTACACCTTC; CDR3 protein: CASWGGAGGYTF
D gene: .; clone size: .; V gene: TRBV4-2; J gene: TRBJ2-1; CDR3 DNA: TGTGCCAGCAGCCAAGATTACTACACGGAGCAGTTCTTC; CDR3 protein: CASSQDYYTEQFF
D gene: TRBD1; clone size: .; V gene: TRBV9; J gene: TRBJ1-1; CDR3 DNA: TGTGCCAGCAGCGTAGGACAGGGTAGTAACACTGAAGCTTTCTTT; CDR3 protein: CASSVGQGSNTEAFF
D gene: .; clone size: .; V gene: TRBV5-4; J gene: TRBJ2-3; CDR3 DNA: TGTGCCACACAGGGAGGGCTGACAGATACGCAGTATTTT; CDR3 protein: CATQGGLTDTQYF
D gene: .; clone size: once; V gene: TRBV4-3; J gene: TRBJ2-7; CDR3 DNA: TGCGCCAGCAGCCAAGGGAGGACCTACGAGCAGTACTTC; CDR3 protein: CASSQGRTYEQYF
D gene: .; clone size: .; V gene: TRBV4-1; J gene: TRBJ1-5; CDR3 DNA: TGCGCCAGCAGCCACGCCGACAGTCCCTCCGATCAGCCCCAGCATTTT; CDR3 protein: CASSHADSPSDQPQHF
D gene: .; clone size: .; V gene: TRBV4-3; J gene: TRBJ2-3; CDR3 DNA: TGCGCCAGCAGCCAAGTCTCGGTTGGAGATACGCAGTATTTT; CDR3 protein: CASSQVSVGDTQYF
D gene: .; clone size: .; V gene: TRBV12-5; J gene: TRBJ2-1; CDR3 DNA: TGTGCTAGTGCCGTAACAGGGCACGTCTACAATGAGCAGTTCTTC; CDR3 protein: CASAVTGHVYNEQFF
D gene: TRBD2; clone size: .; V gene: TRBV7-2; J gene: TRBJ2-7; CDR3 DNA: TGTGCCAGCAGCTTAGGTCTAGCGGAAGCCTACGAGCAGTACTTC; CDR3 protein: CASSLGLAEAYEQYF
D gene: TRBD2; clone size: .; V gene: TRBV16; J gene: TRBJ2-1; CDR3 DNA: TGTGCCAGCAGCCAATCCTCGGGGGGGACCTACAATGAGCAGTTCTTC; CDR3 protein: CASSQSSGGTYNEQFF
D gene: .; clone size: .; V gene: TRBV27; J gene: TRBJ1-2; CDR3 DNA: TGTGCCAGCAGTTTGGCTGGCTATGGCTACACCTTC; CDR3 protein: CASSLAGYGYTF
D gene: .; clone size: .; V gene: TRBV5-5; J gene: TRBJ1-2; CDR3 DNA: TGTGCCAGCAGTCGACAGGAACCGCTCATGGGCTATGGCTACACCTTC; CDR3 protein: CASSRQEPLMGYGYTF
D gene: TRBD2; clone size: .; V gene: TRBV27; J gene: TRBJ2-5; CDR3 DNA: TGTGCCAGCAGTTTATGGTCTAGCGGGGGTTTATACCAAGAGACCCAGTACTTC; CDR3 protein: CASSLWSSGGLYQETQYF
D gene: .; clone size: .; V gene: TRBV27; J gene: TRBJ1-3; CDR3 DNA: TGTGCCAGCAGTTTATCCAACTCTGGAAACACCATATATTTT; CDR3 protein: CASSLSNSGNTIYF
D gene: .; clone size: .; V gene: TRBV29-1; J gene: TRBJ2-2; CDR3 DNA: TGCAGCGTTGAAGGGCGGGCCACCGGGGAGCTGTTTTTT; CDR3 protein: CSVEGRATGELFF
D gene: .; clone size: .; V gene: TRBV27; J gene: TRBJ2-5; CDR3 DNA: TGTGCCAGCAGTTCTTGGGGAGAGGCCCAGTACTTC; CDR3 protein: CASSSWGEAQYF
D gene: .; clone size: .; V gene: TRBV5-4; J gene: TRBJ2-3; CDR3 DNA: TGTGCCAGCAGCTTGGGAATGACTAGTACCGGCACAGATACGCAGTATTTT; CDR3 protein: CASSLGMTSTGTDTQYF
D gene: TRBD2; clone size: .; V gene: TRBV29-1; J gene: TRBJ2-5; CDR3 DNA: TGCAGCGTTGGCTTGGTCGGGGGGACCCAAGAGACCCAGTACTTC; CDR3 protein: CSVGLVGGTQETQYF